The 22 T cell receptor beta chains in this list originate from one sample, sequenced in a study of cytomegalovirus exposure and HLA in healthy donors. PCR amplification relied on 60 Vbeta primers (plus 13 Jbeta primers). Profiling relied on immunoSEQ multiplex PCR, and the TCRdb table lists in-frame clones only, not all of them. Counted here are approximately 61,000 clones, roughly 69% occurring once; the ten biggest clones make up 3% to 3.5%. Sample: PBMCs. Receptor source: a woman aged 50 to 60 in good health and CMV-seronegative.

The rearrangement uses TRBV18 and TRBJ2-7; D is possibly TRBD1 (6 bases). The CDR3 spans 14 residues. The germline V gene has CDR1 KGHSH and CDR2 LQKENI. V was pared by 1 base and J by 5 bases, with 12 bases between. CDR3 DNA: TGTGCCAGCTCACCACTTATGGGGGCCCACGAGCAGTACTTC. As protein: CASSPLMGAHEQYF.

The rearrangement joins TRBV15 to TRBJ2-1; TRBD2 aligns across 11 bases. The germline CDR1 and CDR2 sequences are LNHNV and YYDKDF (reference sequence). The V gene end was trimmed by 1 base and the J gene end by 9 bases; junction bases not matched to a gene: 8. The CDR3 spans 16 residues. The CDR3 loop is CATSRVLAGVEVEQFF. The CDR3 DNA reads TGTGCCACCAGCAGAGTACTAGCGGGAGTTGAGGTTGAGCAGTTCTTC. Combining the CDR3 with reference TRBV15 and TRBJ2-1 gives the whole variable domain DAMVIQNPRYQVTQFGKPVTLSCSQTLNHNVMYWYQQKSSQAPKLLFHYYDKDFNNEADTPDNFQSRRPNTSFCFLDIRSPGLGDTAMYLCATSRVLAGVEVEQFFGPGTRLTVL.

This clone was seen a handful of times. The V and J genes are TRBV7-9 and TRBJ2-3, with D maybe TRBD1 (5 bases). Germline assignment: CDR1 SEHNR and CDR2 FQNEAQ (reference sequence). This CDR3 region has 15 residues. V shed 5 bases and J shed 1 base, with 13 bases lying between them. CDR3 DNA: TGTGCCAGCAGCCCCGCGCCACAGGGCACAGATACGCAGTATTTT. It translates to CASSPAPQGTDTQYF.

The V gene is TRBV7-9, the J gene TRBJ2-3; D possibly corresponds to TRBD2 (5 bases). CDR1 is SEHNR, CDR2 FQNEAQ, per germline (reference sequence). CDR3 length equals 14 residues. V dropped 5 bases and J dropped 0 bases, with 9 bases sitting between them. The CDR3 nucleotides are TGTGCCAGCAGCGACTACCTTAGCACAGATACGCAGTATTTT. Translation gives CASSDYLSTDTQYF.

This clone was seen once. The chain uses TRBV13 and TRBJ2-3, with 7 bases identical to TRBD2. There are 14 residues in the CDR3. In germline, CDR1 is PRHDT, CDR2 FYEKMQ (reference sequence). The J segment lost 0 bases and the V segment lost 5 bases, leaving 2 bases of the junction unmatched. As DNA, the CDR3 is TGTGCCAGCAGCCGGGGAGGGAGCACAGATACGCAGTATTTT. Protein product: CASSRGGSTDTQYF.

CDR3 nucleotides: TGTGCCAGCAGCTTAGGGATCAGGGAAACTGAAGCTTTCTTT. Amino acid sequence: CASSLGIRETEAFF. This rearrangement joins TRBV7-6 to TRBJ1-1; D is perhaps TRBD1 (5 bases). V was trimmed by 1 base and J by 5 bases, leaving 11 bases between them. Germline CDR1 is SGHVS and CDR2 is FNYEAQ. This CDR3 is 14 amino acids long.

The chain uses TRBV7-2 and TRBJ2-7, with TRBD2 identical over 7 bases. The CDR3 sequence is 13 residues long. CDR1 and CDR2 from the germline V gene are SGHTA and FQGNSA. The trim removed 4 bases at V and 3 bases at J, leaving 3 bases unmatched. In DNA, the CDR3 is TGTGCCAGCAGCTCCGCTAGCGGCTACGAGCAGTACTTC. It is translated as CASSSASGYEQYF.

The V and J genes are TRBV16 and TRBJ1-5; 7 nucleotides agree with TRBD1. This CDR3 contains 15 residues. Per the germline V gene, CDR1 is KGHSY and CDR2 is FQNENV. Trimming cost V 4 bases and J 6 bases; bases outside gene matches: 9. CDR3 DNA sequence: TGTGCCAGCAGCCCACAGACAGGGTCCAGTCAGCCCCAGCATTTT. It yields the protein CASSPQTGSSQPQHF.

Comments on this clone: The same CDR3 also results from other DNA sequences found in this sample. The gene calls are TRBV4-1 and TRBJ2-7, with 9 bases identical to TRBD2. The CDR3 has 16 amino acids. The germline CDR1 and CDR2 sequences are MGHRA and YSYEKL. The V and J ends lost 0 bases and 1 base, in that order; junction bases with no gene match: 4. CDR3 coding DNA: TGCGCCAGCAGCCAAGATAGCGGGAGAGCGTCCTACGAGCAGTACTTC. Translated, it gives CASSQDSGRASYEQYF.

The CDR3 reads CASGAGTGNGNTIYF. In DNA, the CDR3 is TGCGCCAGCGGAGCCGGGACAGGGAACGGAAACACCATATATTTT. The rearrangement joins TRBV5-1 to TRBJ1-3, with 9 positions matching TRBD1. The CDR3 consists of 15 residues. V dropped 7 bases and J dropped 4; count of bases not matched to a gene: 9. Germline V CDR1 and CDR2: SGHRS, YFSETQ.

The rearrangement joins TRBV19 to TRBJ2-3, with 16 bases matching TRBD2. Germline trimming cut 5 bases from V and 0 bases from J; bases unmatched to any gene: 5. The CDR3 runs to 18 residues. Per germline, CDR1 LNHDA and CDR2 SQIVND (reference sequence). CDR3 coding DNA: TGTGCCAGTAGTCCGGGACTAGCGGGAGGGATTAGCACAGATACGCAGTATTTT. It translates to CASSPGLAGGISTDTQYF.

This sequence joins TRBV6-5 and TRBJ2-1, with 7 bases matching TRBD1. Trimming cost V 6 bases and J 4 bases; bases outside gene matches: 6. Looked up from germline, CDR1 is MNHEY and CDR2 is SVGAGI. The CDR3 is 14 amino acids. This CDR3 is CASRPPGQYNEQFF. The CDR3 nucleotides are TGTGCCAGCAGGCCTCCGGGACAGTACAATGAGCAGTTCTTC.

This chain links TRBV11-2 with TRBJ1-1; 7 bases fit TRBD1. After removal of 0 bases from V and 1 base from J, the junction contained 5 bases not matched to a gene. The CDR3 length is 16 residues. Germline V gene data show CDR1 as SGHAT and CDR2 as FQNNGV. The DNA for the CDR3 is TGTGCCAGCAGCTTAGATCAGAGGGGGCCGAACACTGAAGCTTTCTTT. Its translation: CASSLDQRGPNTEAFF.

The chain links TRBV6-1 to TRBJ1-5, with a possible D match to TRBD1 (6 bases). The CDR3 is 13 amino acids. CDR1 and CDR2 (germline): MNHNS, SASEGT. V lost 6 bases to trimming and J lost 7 bases, with 13 bases between them. The chain's CDR3 is CASSTGLRQPQHF. CDR3 sequence (DNA): TGTGCCAGCAGCACAGGGCTACGGCAGCCCCAGCATTTT.

J is TRBJ2-1 and V is TRBV4-2, with 8 bases identical to TRBD1. This CDR3 is built from 16 residues. From germline, CDR1 is LGHNA and CDR2 YNFKEQ. Losses at the gene ends were 0 bases for V and 7 bases for J; bases not matched to a gene: 8. Here the CDR3 reads CASSQERGTGFNEQFF. DNA of the CDR3: TGTGCCAGCAGCCAAGAGAGGGGGACAGGCTTTAATGAGCAGTTCTTC.

This clone was counted between two and nine times. The rearrangement joins TRBV6-6 to TRBJ1-5; TRBD1 agrees at 8 bases. This CDR3 spans 15 amino acids. V was pared by 6 bases and J by 6 bases, with 10 bases of the junction left unmatched. Germline V gene sequence: CDR1 MNHNY, CDR2 SVGAGI (reference sequence). DNA of the CDR3: TGTGCCAGCAGAACCGGGACAGGTCTAGGTCAGCCCCAGCATTTT. As protein: CASRTGTGLGQPQHF.

J is TRBJ2-3 and V is TRBV19; D is unclear. CDR3 length: 16 amino acids. Germline CDR1 and CDR2: LNHDA and SQIVND (reference sequence). Trimming took 0 bases from V and 3 from J, leaving 13 bases between them. CDR3 DNA: TGTGCCAGTAGTATAGATCTACGCAGGCGAACAGATACGCAGTATTTT. Translating gives CASSIDLRRRTDTQYF.

The chain uses TRBV9 and TRBJ2-1; 8 bases match TRBD2. The CDR3 has 15 residues. The V and J ends lost 2 bases and 0 bases, in that order; junction bases with no gene match: 1. The germline V gene encodes CDR1 SGDLS and CDR2 YYNGEE. The CDR3: CASSVSGTSYNEQFF. In DNA, the CDR3 is TGTGCCAGCAGCGTTAGCGGGACCTCCTACAATGAGCAGTTCTTC.

This sequence joins TRBV29-1 and TRBJ2-7; the D is unclear. There are 12 residues in the CDR3. Looked up from germline, CDR1 is SQVTM and CDR2 is ANQGSEA. Trimming removed 4 bases from V and 0 bases from J, with 7 bases in between. The DNA of the CDR3 is TGCAGCGTTGTGGGCAGCTCCTACGAGCAGTACTTC. Translated: CSVVGSSYEQYF.

The V call is TRBV23-1, the J call TRBJ2-7; 8 bases are shared with TRBD2. TRBV23-1 is annotated as an ORF whose role is uncertain. There are 13 residues in the CDR3. The V gene end was trimmed by 7 bases and the J gene end by 4 bases; junction bases not matched to a gene: 6. The CDR3 reads CASKGGRSYEQYF. Written as DNA, the CDR3 is TGCGCCAGCAAGGGCGGGAGGAGTTACGAGCAGTACTTC.

The J gene is TRBJ2-7, the V gene TRBV28; 11 bases agree with TRBD1. V shed 4 bases, J shed 5 bases, and the junction held 7 bases outside the gene matches. Germline CDR1 is MDHEN and CDR2 is SYDVKM. The CDR3 is 15 residues long. The CDR3 protein is CASSSAGTGGNEQYF. The CDR3 bases are TGTGCCAGCAGTTCGGCCGGGACAGGGGGAAACGAGCAGTACTTC.

V is TRBV2 and J is TRBJ1-2; D might be TRBD1 (6 bases). This CDR3 has 13 residues. Germline-derived CDR1 and CDR2 are SNHLY and FYNNEI. V lost 5 bases and J 1 base, leaving 8 bases between the germline ends. The chain's CDR3 is CASSRDNNYGYTF. In DNA form, the CDR3 reads TGTGCCAGCAGTCGGGACAATAACTATGGCTACACCTTC. The full variable domain, rest sourced from reference TRBV2 and TRBJ1-2, is EPEVTQTPSHQVTQMGQEVILRCVPISNHLYFYWYRQILGQKVEFLVSFYNNEISEKSEIFDDQFSVERPDGSNFTLKIRSTKLEDSAMYFCASSRDNNYGYTFGSGTRLTVV.